Listed here are 7 T cell receptor beta chains from one sample, sequenced in a study of blood T cell repertoires in COVID-19 (dated by TCRdb to 2019 to 2021). The library was generated by the immunoSEQ multiplex PCR assay. TCRdb holds this immuneACCESS table with in-frame rearrangements only. Some clones are missing; in checked studies, unresolved V genes explain under half, and the rest has no known cause. Within this sample are some 130,000 clones, with roughly 84% of them counted one time only. The leading ten clones occupy 12% of the sample. Sequencing input: peripheral blood. The source of these receptors is a woman between 25 and 40 years old who had recovered from COVID-19.

The V and J genes are TRBV5-8 and TRBJ1-1; tentative D call: TRBD1 (6 bases). Germline CDR1 is SGHTS and CDR2 is YDEGEE. CDR3 length: 17 amino acids. Trimming took off 2 bases at V and 5 bases at J, with 22 bases between the two ends. The chain's CDR3 is CASSFGVGAGSPTEAFF. CDR3 nucleotide sequence: TGTGCCAGCAGCTTCGGTGTGGGGGCAGGGTCCCCGACTGAAGCTTTCTTT.

This clone was recorded only once. This chain links TRBV2 with TRBJ2-7, with a tentative D call TRBD1 (6 bases). The CDR3 consists of 13 residues. The germline V and J ends were trimmed by 7 bases and 3 bases, with 13 bases remaining between them. Germline V gene lookup returns CDR1 SNHLY and CDR2 FYNNEI. CDR3 loop: CASTRGRNYEQYF. The CDR3 nucleotides are TGTGCCAGCACCAGGGGACGCAACTACGAGCAGTACTTC. The full variable domain, in which reference TRBV2 and TRBJ2-7 provide the parts outside the CDR3, is EPEVTQTPSHQVTQMGQEVILRCVPISNHLYFYWYRQILGQKVEFLVSFYNNEISEKSEIFDDQFSVERPDGSNFTLKIRSTKLEDSAMYFCASTRGRNYEQYFGPGTRLTVT.

The J gene is TRBJ1-1, the V gene TRBV5-1, with 8 bases that match TRBD1. V trimming: 1 base; J trimming: 5 bases; junction bases outside the gene matches: 7. The V gene's germline CDR1 is SGHRS and CDR2 YFSETQ. The CDR3 runs 15 residues. CDR3 coding DNA: TGCGCCAGCAGCTTGAGGACAGGGACCCTGACTGAAGCTTTCTTT. Its translation is CASSLRTGTLTEAFF. Using reference TRBV5-1 and TRBJ1-1 for the parts outside the CDR3, the full variable domain is KAGVTQTPRYLIKTRGQQVTLSCSPISGHRSVSWYQQTPGQGLQFLFEYFSETQRNKGNFPGRFSGRQFSNSRSEMNVSTLELGDSALYLCASSLRTGTLTEAFFGQGTRLTVV.

The chain recombines TRBV10-1 with TRBJ2-4; 14 bases fit TRBD2. CDR1 is WNHNN, CDR2 SYGVQD, per germline (reference sequence). J lost 9 bases, V lost 5 bases, and 9 bases had no gene match. The CDR3 extends over 16 amino acids. CDR3 sequence reads: CASSPGLAGERRIQYF. The CDR3 region has the DNA TGCGCCAGCAGTCCGGGACTAGCGGGAGAGAGGCGCATTCAGTACTTC.

The chain recombines TRBV5-6 with TRBJ2-7; the match to TRBD1 covers 7 bases. CDR1 and CDR2 from the germline V gene are SGHDT and YYEEEE. J lost 2 bases, V lost 5 bases, and 7 bases had no gene match. CDR3 length equals 14 residues. The CDR3 protein is CASSSGTETYEQYF. The DNA for the CDR3 is TGTGCCAGCAGTTCCGGGACAGAGACCTACGAGCAGTACTTC.

V gene TRBV7-2 combines with J gene TRBJ2-7, with 9 bases matching TRBD2. V was clipped by 2 bases and J by 4 bases; unmatched bases: 9. From germline, CDR1 is SGHTA and CDR2 FQGNSA. The CDR3 has 16 residues. CDR3 bases: TGTGCCAGCAGCTTATCTCCGGCTAGCGGGAAATACGAGCAGTACTTC. Protein product: CASSLSPASGKYEQYF.

The chain links TRBV2 to TRBJ2-7, with 9 nucleotides matching TRBD1. V was pared by 7 bases and J by 6 bases, with 4 bases of the junction left unmatched. CDR1 SNHLY and CDR2 FYNNEI come from the germline V gene. This CDR3 contains 12 residues. CDR3 sequence: CASTGTGREQYF. The CDR3 nucleotides read TGTGCCAGCACCGGGACAGGGCGCGAGCAGTACTTC.